The entry that follows covers one T cell receptor (beta chain) sequence. Participants were aged about 18 to 95 years, lived in roughly 25 US areas, and enrolled virtually. TCRdb's table, derived via immunoSEQ multiplex PCR, lists solely in-frame clones and lacks some. The sample yields some 270,000 clones, over 70% seen once. These data are taken from a study of blood T cell repertoires in COVID-19. The CDR3 length is 12 residues. The germline gives CDR1 MDHEN, CDR2 SYDVKM. The V end lost 9 bases, the J end lost 4 bases, and 13 bases lay between the germline ends. V is TRBV28 and J is TRBJ2-7, with D maybe TRBD1 (6 bases). Sequencing input: PBMCs or T cells enriched from blood (not recorded which). The sequence derives from a woman between 35 and 50 years old who had been exposed to COVID-19. The CDR3 protein is CASQGSSYEQYF. CDR3 DNA: TGTGCCAGTCAGGGGTCCTCATACGAGCAGTACTTC.